Below are 16 T cell receptor beta chains sequenced from a single sample in a study of cytomegalovirus exposure and HLA in healthy donors. 13 Jbeta primers and 60 Vbeta primers were used for the PCR. Measured with immunoSEQ multiplex PCR; TCRdb has only the in-frame clones, and not every one. The sample lists about 170,000 clones; 75% were seen once. The sequenced sample consisted of PBMCs. The receptors shown here come from a woman in her fifties or sixties in good health and CMV-seropositive.

This clone was seen a single time. V gene TRBV18 combines with J gene TRBJ2-5; 7 bases fit TRBD2. V gave up 3 bases and J gave up 4 bases; unmatched junction bases: 8. Germline V gene sequence: CDR1 KGHSH, CDR2 LQKENI. The CDR3 is 15 amino acids. CDR3 region: CASSPYEGGTETQYF. The CDR3 DNA reads as TGTGCCAGCTCACCCTACGAGGGAGGGACAGAGACCCAGTACTTC.

V is TRBV2 and J is TRBJ2-3; possible D gene TRBD2, 6 bases. This CDR3 has 13 residues. Germline V CDR1 and CDR2: SNHLY, FYNNEI. Trimming cost V 8 bases and J 6 bases, with 15 bases left between them. CDR3 DNA sequence: TGTGCCAGCGGGACGATCCGGGGGGATACGCAGTATTTT. Encoded protein: CASGTIRGDTQYF. The complete variable domain, with remaining parts taken from reference TRBV2 and TRBJ2-3, reads EPEVTQTPSHQVTQMGQEVILRCVPISNHLYFYWYRQILGQKVEFLVSFYNNEISEKSEIFDDQFSVERPDGSNFTLKIRSTKLEDSAMYFCASGTIRGDTQYFGPGTRLTVL.

V usage is TRBV30 and J usage is TRBJ1-2; D perhaps matches TRBD1 (5 bases). V was clipped by 0 bases and J by 8 bases, with 13 bases between them. The CDR3 has 13 amino acids. The germline V gene encodes CDR1 GTSNPN and CDR2 SVGIG (reference sequence). The CDR3 region has the DNA TGTGCCTGGAGTGTCAAAGAAACAGGAGGCTACACCTTC. Protein sequence: CAWSVKETGGYTF.

The rearrangement joins TRBV4-1 to TRBJ1-5; 10 nucleotides line up with TRBD1. This CDR3 has 15 amino acids. The germline V gene encodes CDR1 MGHRA and CDR2 YSYEKL. The junction had 3 bases not matched to a gene; V was cut back by 2 bases and J by 5 bases. The CDR3 loop is CASSQRQGADQPQHF. Here the CDR3 DNA reads TGCGCCAGCAGCCAAAGACAGGGGGCTGATCAGCCCCAGCATTTT.

The genes are TRBV19 and TRBJ1-1; TRBD1 is a possible D gene (5 bases). Germline V lookup: CDR1 LNHDA, CDR2 SQIVND (reference sequence). The CDR3 has 13 amino acids. V dropped 4 bases and J dropped 3 bases, with 9 bases sitting between them. CDR3 sequence (DNA): TGTGCCAGTAGTACTTCGGGGGACACTGAAGCTTTCTTT. Translated: CASSTSGDTEAFF. Variable domain in full (rest from reference TRBV19 and TRBJ1-1): DGGITQSPKYLFRKEGQNVTLSCEQNLNHDAMYWYRQDPGQGLRLIYYSQIVNDFQKGDIAEGYSVSREKKESFPLTVTSAQKNPTAFYLCASSTSGDTEAFFGQGTRLTVV.

This clone was recorded a few times. This chain joins TRBV5-1 and TRBJ2-3; 9 bases are shared with TRBD1. Trimming at V came to 4 bases and at J to 5 bases, leaving 11 bases not matched to a gene. The CDR3 covers 16 residues. Germline loops: CDR1 SGHRS, CDR2 YFSETQ. The CDR3 protein is CASSLWTGAGRDTQYF. The CDR3 DNA sequence: TGCGCCAGCAGCCTTTGGACAGGGGCGGGGAGAGATACGCAGTATTTT.

The chain uses TRBV7-3 and TRBJ2-1, with TRBD2 matching 10 bases. Germline CDR1 reads SGHTA; CDR2 reads FQGTGA. J was trimmed by 4 bases and V by 5 bases; bases with no gene match: 5. This CDR3 comprises 15 residues. The CDR3 protein is CASSISGGRYNEQFF. The CDR3 DNA reads as TGTGCCAGCAGCATTAGCGGGGGGCGTTACAATGAGCAGTTCTTC.

Of note for this clone: A much larger clone differs by one base, so this may be a read error. This sequence joins TRBV7-9 and TRBJ2-7; possibly TRBD2 for D (5 bases). Per germline, CDR1 SEHNR and CDR2 FQNEAQ (reference sequence). The CDR3 covers 12 residues. V lost 2 bases and J lost 4, with 6 bases in between. CDR3 coding DNA: TGTGCCAGCAGCTTATCGGGGTACGAGCAGTACTTC. Encoded protein: CASSLSGYEQYF.

This chain connects TRBV5-8 to TRBJ2-1, with D tentatively TRBD2 (5 bases). V gave up 2 bases and J gave up 7 bases, with 13 bases separating them. The CDR3 covers 14 residues. Germline values: CDR1 SGHTS, CDR2 YDEGEE. This CDR3 is CASSFYGVGNEQFF. CDR3 sequence (DNA): TGTGCCAGCAGCTTTTACGGGGTTGGGAATGAGCAGTTCTTC.

This chain joins TRBV27 and TRBJ2-5, with D maybe TRBD2 (6 bases). The DNA end is more similar to TRBJ2-7, so the J call may be wrong. Germline V gene data show CDR1 as MNHEY and CDR2 as SMNVEV (reference sequence). The CDR3 contains 14 residues. The CDR3 loop is CASSWGGATYEQYF. The CDR3 DNA reads as TGTGCCAGCAGCTGGGGCGGGGCCACCTACGAGCAGTACTTC.

This chain uses TRBV2 with TRBJ2-1; TRBD2 agrees at 9 bases. Trimming at V came to 7 bases and at J to 7 bases, leaving 8 bases not matched to a gene. The CDR3 is 14 residues long. Germline loops: CDR1 SNHLY, CDR2 FYNNEI. In nucleotides, the CDR3 is TGTGCCAGCACAGGGACTAGCCCCCTTAATGAGCAGTTCTTC. This encodes CASTGTSPLNEQFF.

V gene TRBV15 combines with J gene TRBJ1-6; D gene ambiguous. CDR3 length: 14 amino acids. Trimming cost V 0 bases and J 15 bases, with 15 bases left between them. Per the germline V gene, CDR1 is LNHNV and CDR2 is YYDKDF (reference sequence). The CDR3 sequence is CATSRDLGVTLLHF. Written as DNA, the CDR3 is TGTGCCACCAGCAGAGATCTGGGAGTGACACTCCTCCACTTT.

The genes are TRBV5-1 and TRBJ2-1; 8 nucleotides align to TRBD2. In germline, CDR1 is SGHRS, CDR2 YFSETQ. CDR3 length equals 15 residues. With V trimmed by 4 bases and J by 0 bases, 3 bases remained unmatched. The CDR3 nucleotides read TGCGCCAGCAGCCTACTAGCGGACTCCTACAATGAGCAGTTCTTC. It specifies CASSLLADSYNEQFF.

The chain recombines TRBV6-1 with TRBJ2-3; 8 bases align to TRBD2. The CDR3 runs 15 residues. The ends lost 8 bases at V and 0 bases at J; junction bases unmatched: 7. The germline V gene encodes CDR1 MNHNS and CDR2 SASEGT. CDR3 sequence reads: CASSEAGGSTDTQYF. In nucleotides, the CDR3 is TGTGCCAGCTCCGAGGCGGGGGGAAGCACAGATACGCAGTATTTT.

V and J are TRBV5-1 and TRBJ1-2; no reliable D call. The CDR3 length is 14 residues. CDR1 and CDR2 from the germline V gene are SGHRS and YFSETQ. With 0 bases removed from V and 4 bases from J, the gap between germline ends came to 10 bases. This CDR3 reads CASSLDPNFYGYTF. Here the CDR3 DNA reads TGCGCCAGCAGCTTGGATCCCAATTTCTATGGCTACACCTTC.

The V gene is TRBV11-3, the J gene TRBJ2-2; possibly TRBD2 for D (6 bases). The ends were cut back, 0 bases at V and 7 bases at J, with 9 bases in the middle. The CDR3 is 14 residues long. The germline CDR1 and CDR2 sequences are SGHNT and YENEEA. The DNA for the CDR3 is TGTGCCAGCAGCTTAGACGGGGGTCACGGGGAGCTGTTTTTT. It codes for CASSLDGGHGELFF.